This record covers a single TCR beta chain. This clone was detected only a few times. Its antigen is not yet known. Per-nucleotide qualities are absent, and no much larger clonotype sits a single base away. The same CDR3 can be traced to other DNA sequences in this sample. The CDR3 sequence holds 13 residues, the cysteine and phenylalanine included. Only the CDR3 DNA is retained, 39 bases long and in frame from the first base. Based on the germline V gene, the CDR1 and CDR2 sequences are MNHEY and SVGAGI. Trimming costs V 0 bases and J 3 bases, and their ends lie 3 bases apart. Healthy HIV-negative adults with no recently reported acute infections or vaccinations were included as donors. Every donor was a Caucasian adult living in Nashville, Tennessee, USA. Magnetic negative selection was used to enrich CD4+ T cells, after which naive cells were positively selected on CD45RA and the negative fraction became the memory subset. Blood was obtained by leukapheresis, after which PBMCs were separated by Ficoll-Histopaque density gradient centrifugation and cryopreserved in liquid nitrogen vapor phase. Analytical flow cytometry was used to check the purity and quantity of each magnetically sorted T cell population. Genomic DNA was isolated from each sorted fraction and quantified by UV absorbance on a Nanodrop 2000c.

The source of the sample is a study of shared clonotypes between healthy human individuals (dated by TCRdb to 2019 to 2021). Concerning the study at large: The cohort comprised a couple of women and a few men aged 18 to 49 years. Blood TCR repertoires of about five healthy adults were deeply sequenced to estimate repertoire size and the extent of clonotype sharing between individuals. For each donor, three plates each were used for CD4 naive and CD4 memory, two plates were used for CD8 naive, and one plate was used for CD8 memory. Leukapheresis yielded between about 0.94 and 8.9 billion PBMCs per donor. To increase sequencing depth and limit assay-specific biases, different laboratories used diverse techniques to prepare libraries and sequence TCR repertoires. The research as a whole found: Because the study included only a small number of donors, the genetic and exposure-history diversity represented was limited. Compared with non-shared clonotypes, clonotypes shared by all four sorted-subset donors had higher generation probabilities. Incomplete sequencing was indicated by rarefaction of sorted-subset datasets, despite the large sequencing depth. Pairwise subsampling indicated that sequencing depth was expected to affect the degree of clonotype sharing among donors. Sampling was restricted to blood, and TCR repertoires in tissue are likely to differ from TCR repertoires in blood. Estimated clonotype richness was generally larger for naive than for memory subsets. Around 5.4% of naive CD4, around 3.5% of naive CD8, about 2.4% of memory CD4, and over 0.35% of memory CD8 clonotypes were shared across several donors.

TCR CDR3 regions were amplified from genomic DNA by multiplex PCR using the deep immunoSEQ assay. Extracted genomic DNA from each cell subset was spread evenly across all wells of several immunoSEQ 96-well plates, with each plate serving as a replicate. For sorted subsets, roughly 190 ng of genomic DNA, equivalent to 30,000 or so T cell genomes, went into each replicate PCR. Purified libraries were quantified with a Qubit 3.0 fluorometer, sized on a Bioanalyzer 2100, and re-quantified with the KAPA Library Quantification kit. Every immunoSEQ 96-well plate was sequenced on a dedicated single-read 150-cycle Illumina NextSeq 550 flow cell. Per the authors' processing: Because the immunoSEQ output held only junctional sequences and lacked quality scores, the filtering could not match the filtering applied to full-length reads. To assign V/J genes and CDR3, sequences were annotated using PyIR, a Python wrapper for IgBLAST v1.9, with IMGT germline references. Reads with weak V/J assignments (E-value above 1e-6), missing CDR3, stop codons, out-of-frame junctions, or ambiguous translated residues were removed. V3J clonotypes were defined by identical inferred V gene, J gene, and CDR3 amino acid sequence. Percentage overlap between repertoires was calculated by dividing the number of shared unique clonotypes by the size of the smaller repertoire. RTK rarefaction, the Chao1 estimator, and Recon v2.1 estimates of unobserved clonotypes were used to assess repertoire richness. OLGA was used to compute generation probabilities for all TCRbeta clonotypes that the gDNA method yielded from a few donors. Drawn from immuneACCESS, this table holds only the in-frame rearrangements with V and J called that TCRdb kept. Clones are partly lost; checked studies trace under half to an unresolved V gene and leave the rest unexplained. That table is the source of V, J and clone size, and D and trimming were worked out from the DNA. This sample comprises approximately 2,000,000 clones, under 95% of them detected only once. Around 0.4% of the sample belongs to the ten largest clones.

Source material: naive CD4+ T cells from PBMCs. The meaning of the sample's cell subset or site label: CD45RA+ positively selected. The receptor was derived from a young man in good health. Some clones in this sample may be carry-over from other donors' samples. The receptor chain draws on TRBV6-5 and TRBJ1-5, with the identity of the D gene unclear. The nucleotides read TGTGCCAGCAGTTACTCGGCCAATCAGCCCCAGCATTTT. This codes for CASSYSANQPQHF.